Below, 26 T cell receptor beta chains from the same sample are listed, as sequenced in a study of blood T cell repertoires in COVID-19 (TCRdb year 2020). Receptor amplification or capture employed the immunoSEQ multiplex PCR assay. TCRdb provides this immuneACCESS table in a form limited to in-frame rearrangements. Some clones are lacking; in checked studies, under half of them reflect an unresolved V gene, and why the rest are absent is not known. This sample comprises around 200,000 clones, about 88% of them detected only once. The ten largest make up roughly 5% of the sample. The sample was peripheral blood. These receptors were collected from a woman aged 80 or over with acute or convalescent COVID-19.

The chain is built from TRBV29-1 and TRBJ2-3; 11 positions agree with TRBD1. V lost 6 bases and J lost 1; bases outside the gene matches: 6. This CDR3 has 15 amino acids. Germline V gives CDR1 SQVTM, CDR2 ANQGSEA. DNA for the CDR3: TGCAGCGTCCAAACGGGACAGGGGGGCACAGATACGCAGTATTTT. It yields the protein CSVQTGQGGTDTQYF.

The chain recombines TRBV11-3 with TRBJ2-7; 9 bases are a match to TRBD2. The CDR3 spans 13 residues. The germline V gene encodes CDR1 SGHNT and CDR2 YENEEA. J was trimmed by 6 bases and V by 4 bases; bases with no gene match: 4. The CDR3 DNA follows: TGTGCCAGCAGCTCGGGACTAGCAGGCGAGCAGTACTTC. Protein: CASSSGLAGEQYF.

This clone was detected a few times. The J gene is TRBJ2-1, the V gene TRBV6-1; maybe TRBD1 (6 bases). The CDR3 has 15 residues. Trimming pared 2 bases from V and 5 bases from J, leaving 13 bases between. From germline, CDR1 is MNHNS and CDR2 SASEGT. The CDR3 is CASSEIQGWDNEQFF. The CDR3 DNA reads TGTGCCAGCAGTGAAATCCAGGGGTGGGACAATGAGCAGTTCTTC.

The rearrangement uses TRBV5-4 and TRBJ1-4, with TRBD1 matching 7 bases. Germline trimming cut 4 bases from V and 5 bases from J; bases unmatched to any gene: 2. The germline CDR1 and CDR2 sequences are SGHNT and YYREEE (reference sequence). CDR3 size: 13 residues. The CDR3 region has the DNA TGTGCCAGCAGCCAGACAGGGAATGAAAAACTGTTTTTT. Translated: CASSQTGNEKLFF.

The chain couples TRBV19 to TRBJ1-1; D ambiguous. This CDR3 region has 19 residues. The V end lost 9 bases, the J end lost 0 bases, and 29 bases lay between the germline ends. Germline V gene lookup returns CDR1 LNHDA and CDR2 SQIVND (reference sequence). The CDR3 spells CASHMGRGRVGGMNTEAFF. The DNA of the CDR3 is TGTGCCAGCCATATGGGCCGAGGGAGGGTGGGCGGCATGAACACTGAAGCTTTCTTT. The full variable domain, rest sourced from reference TRBV19 and TRBJ1-1, is DGGITQSPKYLFRKEGQNVTLSCEQNLNHDAMYWYRQDPGQGLRLIYYSQIVNDFQKGDIAEGYSVSREKKESFPLTVTSAQKNPTAFYLCASHMGRGRVGGMNTEAFFGQGTRLTVV.

This chain joins TRBV5-1 and TRBJ2-4, with TRBD2 matching over 11 bases. Germline assignment: CDR1 SGHRS and CDR2 YFSETQ. The CDR3 is made up of 16 amino acids. V lost 4 bases to trimming and J lost 1 base; unmatched junction nucleotides: 4. CDR3 residues: CASSELAGAAKNIQYF. The CDR3 nucleotides are TGCGCCAGCAGCGAACTAGCGGGGGCGGCCAAAAACATTCAGTACTTC.

J is TRBJ1-1 and V is TRBV24-1; D is unclear. Germline lookup yields CDR1 KGHDR and CDR2 SFDVKD. The V end lost 7 bases, the J end lost 1 base, and 6 bases lay between the germline ends. The CDR3 totals 12 residues. DNA of the CDR3: TGTGCCACCAGCTCAGGGAACACTGAAGCTTTCTTT. Translation: CATSSGNTEAFF.

V is TRBV2 and J is TRBJ2-7, with TRBD1 matching over 8 bases. The V and J ends lost 6 bases and 3 bases, in that order; junction bases with no gene match: 4. The CDR3 has 13 amino acids. Germline assignment: CDR1 SNHLY and CDR2 FYNNEI. CDR3 amino acids: CASSGQGHYEQYF. The CDR3 DNA follows: TGTGCCAGCAGCGGACAGGGTCACTACGAGCAGTACTTC.

The J gene is TRBJ2-4, the V gene TRBV5-3; a possible D gene is TRBD1 (5 bases). TRBV5-3 is identified as an open reading frame with a role that is uncertain. The CDR3 loop spans 19 amino acids. V lost 3 bases and J lost 1, with 23 bases in between. The CDR3 DNA sequence: TGTGCCAGAAGCTCCCCCAGAAGAACGACAGCCTGTGCCAAAAACATTCAGTACTTC. The encoded protein is CARSSPRRTTACAKNIQYF.

The chain combines TRBV7-9 with TRBJ2-3; no clear D gene. Germline CDR1 SEHNR, CDR2 FQNEAQ (reference sequence). The V and J ends lost 1 base and 2 bases respectively, with 10 bases between them. This CDR3 contains 15 residues. CDR3 sequence: CASSLVNGYTDTQYF. CDR3 in DNA: TGTGCCAGCAGCTTAGTTAACGGTTACACAGATACGCAGTATTTT.

The V call is TRBV7-9, the J call TRBJ2-4, with D perhaps matching TRBD1 (6 bases). CDR3 length equals 16 residues. The germline V gene encodes CDR1 SEHNR and CDR2 FQNEAQ (reference sequence). Trimming shortened V by 4 bases and J by 5 bases, and 18 bases separated the two germline ends. As DNA, the CDR3 is TGTGCCAGCAGCTCCCCGCGCAGGGGAATGGAAAACATTCAGTACTTC. It is translated as CASSSPRRGMENIQYF.

This chain connects TRBV5-1 to TRBJ1-2; D not resolved. V lost 4 bases, J lost 3 bases, and 16 bases lay in between. This CDR3 is built from 15 residues. Germline-derived CDR1 and CDR2 are SGHRS and YFSETQ. The CDR3 sequence is CASSLGGIGDYGYTF. For the CDR3, the DNA is TGCGCCAGCAGCCTAGGAGGGATCGGGGACTATGGCTACACCTTC.

This sequence joins TRBV10-3 and TRBJ2-7, with TRBD2 identical over 10 bases. The CDR3 is 14 residues long. Germline V gene data show CDR1 as ENHRY and CDR2 as SYGVKD. Trimming removed 6 bases from V and 0 bases from J; junction bases left unmatched: 2. Written as DNA, the CDR3 is TGTGCCATCAGCCGGACTAGCGGCTCCTACGAGCAGTACTTC. Amino acids: CAISRTSGSYEQYF.

The rearrangement joins TRBV18 to TRBJ2-7, with TRBD1 matching over 10 bases. V was pared by 3 bases and J by 2 bases, with 4 bases of the junction left unmatched. This CDR3 comprises 15 residues. In germline, CDR1 is KGHSH, CDR2 LQKENI. CDR3 DNA sequence: TGTGCCAGCTCACCCGGGACAGGGGCGACCTACGAGCAGTACTTC. Residues: CASSPGTGATYEQYF.

The chain carries TRBV28 and TRBJ2-1; the D gene is possibly TRBD2 (6 bases). The germline V gene has CDR1 MDHEN and CDR2 SYDVKM. This CDR3 is built from 13 residues. The V end lost 8 bases, the J end lost 6 bases, and 14 bases lay between the germline ends. The CDR3 sequence: CASRILASNEQFF. The CDR3 DNA reads TGTGCCAGCCGGATTCTAGCGAGCAATGAGCAGTTCTTC.

This clone was seen more than once but under ten times. The chain is built from TRBV19 and TRBJ1-5; TRBD1 agrees at 8 bases. The germline CDR1 and CDR2 sequences are LNHDA and SQIVND (reference sequence). The CDR3 covers 13 residues. V shed 5 bases, J shed 4 bases, and the junction held 1 base outside the gene matches. CDR3 sequence: CASSHRGNQPQHF. The DNA of the CDR3 is TGTGCCAGTAGTCACAGGGGGAATCAGCCCCAGCATTTT.

This chain uses TRBV30 with TRBJ2-7, with 12 bases that match TRBD1. J gave up 4 bases and V 5 bases, and 3 bases lay outside the gene matches. The CDR3 extends over 13 amino acids. CDR1 is GTSNPN and CDR2 is SVGIG in the germline V gene (reference sequence). The CDR3 is CAWGTGGLYEQYF. CDR3 bases: TGTGCCTGGGGGACAGGGGGCTTATACGAGCAGTACTTC.

The chain uses TRBV19 and TRBJ1-1; D not certain. The V and J ends lost 5 bases and 0 bases respectively, with 13 bases between them. The CDR3 loop spans 15 amino acids. Germline V lookup: CDR1 LNHDA, CDR2 SQIVND (reference sequence). As DNA, the CDR3 is TGTGCCAGTAGTCCTACCACCACTTTGAACACTGAAGCTTTCTTT. Amino acids: CASSPTTTLNTEAFF.

This chain uses TRBV5-1 with TRBJ2-5; D is possibly TRBD2 (6 bases). V was cut by 0 bases and J by 5 bases, with 14 bases left in between. Germline V gene lookup returns CDR1 SGHRS and CDR2 YFSETQ. The CDR3 contains 15 residues. CDR3 sequence reads: CASSLVGSSRETQYF. CDR3 sequence (DNA): TGCGCCAGCAGCTTGGTCGGGAGCAGTAGGGAGACCCAGTACTTC.

The chain joins TRBV3-1 (or the pseudogene TRBV3-2) to TRBJ2-6; D might be TRBD2 (6 bases). The CDR3 has 17 amino acids. V was pared by 4 bases and J by 4 bases, with 17 bases between. Germline loops: CDR1 LGHDT, CDR2 YNNKEL (reference sequence). For the CDR3, the DNA is TGTGCCAGCAGCCCAACGGGACTTTTATCCGGGGCCAACGTCCTGACTTTC. Protein sequence: CASSPTGLLSGANVLTF.

Only one count was recorded for this clone. The chain links TRBV25-1 to TRBJ1-5; tentative D call: TRBD1 (6 bases). Germline loops: CDR1 MGHDK, CDR2 SYGVNS. Trimming cost V 6 bases and J 9 bases, with 18 bases left between them. This CDR3 is built from 14 residues. The CDR3, as DNA: TGTGCCAGCAGCGGCTCGGGAGGACAGCTGCCCCAGCATTTT. This translates into CASSGSGGQLPQHF.

CDR3 sequence (DNA): TGTGCCTGGAGCCCACAGGGAAAACCGAACGAGCAGTACTTC. Its protein is CAWSPQGKPNEQYF. The genes are TRBV30 and TRBJ2-7; possibly TRBD1 for D (6 bases). Germline V gives CDR1 GTSNPN, CDR2 SVGIG (reference sequence). The V gene lost 3 bases and the J gene lost 5 bases, with 17 bases spanning the gap. There are 14 residues in the CDR3.

This chain uses TRBV6-5 with TRBJ1-6; unclear D gene. Germline CDR1 MNHEY, CDR2 SVGAGI. The CDR3 contains 13 residues. V was shortened by 7 bases and J by 7 bases, with 11 bases between the two germline ends. CDR3 amino acids: CASTMVRNSPLHF. Written as DNA, the CDR3 is TGTGCCAGCACCATGGTTCGGAATTCACCCCTCCACTTT.

The chain has TRBV9 and TRBJ1-2, with 8 bases identical to TRBD1. This CDR3 region has 14 residues. Germline assignment: CDR1 SGDLS and CDR2 YYNGEE. V was clipped by 6 bases and J by 6 bases; unmatched bases: 10. The CDR3 DNA reads TGTGCCAGCAAAACGGACAGGGAGGGAAATGGCTACACCTTC. Amino acid sequence: CASKTDREGNGYTF. Based on the CDR3 plus reference TRBV9 and TRBJ1-2, the full variable domain is DSGVTQTPKHLITATGQRVTLRCSPRSGDLSVYWYQQSLDQGLQFLIQYYNGEERAKGNILERFSAQQFPDLHSELNLSSLELGDSALYFCASKTDREGNGYTFGSGTRLTVV.

The chain carries TRBV2 and TRBJ2-7; no firm D call. The germline gives CDR1 SNHLY, CDR2 FYNNEI. The CDR3 consists of 15 residues. Trimming cost V 1 base and J 1 base, with 11 bases left between them. CDR3 nucleotide sequence: TGTGCCAGCAGTGAAGATGTCAGTTATTCCTACGAGCAGTACTTC. It codes for CASSEDVSYSYEQYF.

The chain links TRBV3-1 (or the pseudogene TRBV3-2) to TRBJ1-5, with TRBD1 matching 7 bases. The CDR3 loop spans 15 amino acids. The trim removed 4 bases at V and 2 bases at J, leaving 5 bases unmatched. Germline V gene lookup returns CDR1 LGHDT and CDR2 YNNKEL (reference sequence). The CDR3 sequence: CASSRTTGGNQPQHF. The CDR3 DNA is TGTGCCAGCAGCCGGACTACAGGGGGCAATCAGCCCCAGCATTTT.